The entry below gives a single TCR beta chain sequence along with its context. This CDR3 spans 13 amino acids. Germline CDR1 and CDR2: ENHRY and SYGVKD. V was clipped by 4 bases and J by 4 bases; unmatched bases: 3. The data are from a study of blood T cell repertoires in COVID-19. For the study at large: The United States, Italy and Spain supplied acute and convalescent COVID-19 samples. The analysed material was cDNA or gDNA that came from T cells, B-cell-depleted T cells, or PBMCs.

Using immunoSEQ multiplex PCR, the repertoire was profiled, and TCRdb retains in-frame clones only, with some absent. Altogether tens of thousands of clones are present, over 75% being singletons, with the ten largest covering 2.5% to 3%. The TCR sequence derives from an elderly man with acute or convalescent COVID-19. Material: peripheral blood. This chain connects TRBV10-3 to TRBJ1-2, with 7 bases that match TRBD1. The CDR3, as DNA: TGTGCCATCAGTGGACAGGGAGGCTATGGCTACACCTTC. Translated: CAISGQGGYGYTF.